This T cell receptor (beta chain) was obtained from a study of tumor-infiltrating lymphocytes in primary liver carcinoma. TCR beta cDNA was reverse-transcribed from about 550 ng of total RNA. The reaction used a constant-region primer and ProtoScript II reverse transcriptase. Three rounds of nested multiplex PCR with slightly modified ARM-PCR produced TCR beta libraries. PCR rounds one and two used TRBV1-TRBV30 forward primers with a C-beta reverse primer for 10 cycles each. TCRdb redid the calling of the multiplex PCR reads with MiXCR, one entry per CDR3 protein. The repertoire holds about 180,000 distinct CDR3 sequences, with over 45% as singletons. The length of the CDR3 is 11 residues. Comments on this clonotype: Germline is not matched at one junction end, which may reflect a read error.

Blood RNA came from unsorted whole blood; germline DNA was also extracted. The TCR sequence derives from a man aged 40-49 years with primary liver carcinoma and hepatitis B virus infection. The chain combines TRBV12-3 or TRBV12-4 with TRBJ2-7; no clear D gene. Sequenced: peripheral blood. DNA of the CDR3: TGTGTCAGCAGCTCCTCCTACGAGCAGTACTTC. Residues: CVSSSSYEQYF.